This TCR beta chain stems from a study of Ad26.COV2.S vaccination and SARS-CoV-2 variants. Method: immunoSEQ multiplex PCR; TCRdb's copy keeps in-frame clones and lacks some. Counted here are over 110,000 clones, 75% to 90% occurring once; the ten biggest clones make up 4% to 6%. Germline V gene lookup returns CDR1 SQVTM and CDR2 ANQGSEA. CDR3 length equals 13 residues. Deletions cut 0 bases from V and 1 base from J, with 6 bases between. As regards this clone: What it binds is unknown.

Study-level results: Breadth measured for non-spike TCRs was similar across vaccine and placebo recipients. Reported post-vaccination CD8+ and CD4+ T cell responses to spike showed substantial breadth.

The V call is TRBV29-1, the J call TRBJ1-2; D not resolved. This TCR derives from a human donor who had recovered from COVID-19. The sample consisted of peripheral blood, taken after recovery from COVID-19. The DNA for the CDR3 is TGCAGCGTTGAAGATGCAAATAACTATGGCTACACCTTC. Residues: CSVEDANNYGYTF.